This T cell receptor (beta chain) is from a study of T cells expressing NK-cell markers. At the level of the study: The study sequenced eight donors, seven HCMV-seropositive and one seronegative.

A note on this clonotype: The antigen is undetermined.

Study outcomes and limitations: Dominance of the CD3+CD56-NKG2C+ fraction by these clonotypes also held in several donors. Of the CD8+ T cells in roughly 6 donors, roughly 1.0-7.5% belonged to dominant NKG2C+ clonotypes.

TCRdb reanalyzed the 5' RACE reads, giving one entry per CDR3 protein sequence and no DNA. This sample's clone table lists 350,000 to 400,000 distinct CDR3 sequences. Germline CDR1 reads SGHRS; CDR2 reads YFSETQ. The CDR3 is 14 amino acids. The chain combines TRBV5-1 with TRBJ2-1. The sample was blood T cells: a sorted CD56 or NKG2C T cell subset, CD4+ or CD8+ T cells, or bulk PBMC T cells (not recorded which). The clonotype originates from a woman in her 50s in good health. The CDR3 protein is CASTLSTGSVGQFF.